This T cell receptor (beta chain) was recorded in a study of T cell repertoires in cytomegalovirus infection. General study results and limits: Within the response measured ex vivo, HLA-C-restricted CMV-specific TCR beta clonotypes were dominant.

Details on this clonotype: Its matching antigen is unknown.

In TCRdb, the reads were re-called with MiXCR into one record per CDR3 protein. This sample carries approximately 700,000 distinct CDR3 sequences, less than 40% of them seen once, and the ten largest clones take more than 2.5%. The source is a human donor in good health (CMV status not recorded). Some clones in this sample may be carry-over from other donors' samples. Material: PBMCs.

The CDR3 nucleotides are TGTGCCAGCAGTTTGTCAACGACGGAGACCCAGTACTTC. Its translation: CASSLSTTETQYF. J is TRBJ2-5 and V is TRBV12-3 or TRBV12-4, with D unresolved. The CDR3 consists of 13 residues. Trimming removed 3 bases at V and 5 bases at J, with 10 bases between.